This T cell receptor beta chain is from a study of kidney transplant recipient with SARS-CoV-2 infection (dated by TCRdb to the early 2020s). In the paper's terms, the time point label means: pre-pandemic baseline sample and day 111 after first positive SARS-CoV-2 test. This clonotype was counted many times. Its antigen has not been determined. No base quality values were provided; no much bigger clone lies one nucleotide off. For CDR1 and CDR2, the germline V gene lists MNHEY and SVGAGI. Spanning cysteine to phenylalanine, the CDR3 consists of 14 amino acids. CDR3 DNA is the only sequence kept; it has 42 bases, read in frame from the first base. V gives up 7 bases and J gives up 0 bases, and the segment between their germline ends measures 10 bases. The run used an Illumina MiSeq. Profiling of the peripheral T cell repertoire targeted human TCRbeta genes. The original methods were these. Differential clonotype abundance was tested with beta-binomial modelling to account for variability over time. Expanded clonotypes were checked against the ImmuneCODE reference database of SARS-CoV-2-associated TCRs and mapped to regions of the viral genome. Additional repertoire analyses were carried out for TRBV gene usage, CDR3 length, CDR3 amino acid overlap between time points, clonotype abundance distributions and Jaccard similarity. TCRdb reanalyzed the raw reads on its own, using fastp at Q25 for trimming and MiXCR for clone calling, and kept in-frame beta chains. All rows with the same CDR3 protein become a single entry with the most common DNA and genes. Clone size and V and J calls follow TCRdb, not the original study. The sample table lists 200,000 to 300,000 distinct CDR3 sequences, under 30% of them with a count of one. The ten largest clonotypes hold around 7.8% of the sample.

Here the sequenced sample was a blood sample, taken at baseline and on approximately day 120 from a kidney transplant recipient. This TCR was sampled from a male patient between 25 and 40 years old who had COVID-19 and was a kidney transplant recipient. After a transplant, not all T cells may be the patient's own; some may come from the graft donor. The rearranged chain carries TRBV6-5 and TRBJ1-5, and perhaps TRBD1 as D gene, on 5 matching bases. The DNA reads as follows: TGTGCCAGCATCAGAGGGGATAGCAATCAGCCCCAGCATTTT. Translated, it gives CASIRGDSNQPQHF.